This is a list of T cell receptor beta chains from one sample in a study of control samples from healthy donors and cancer patients. TCRdb keeps only in-frame clones here, not all; method: immunoSEQ multiplex PCR. The data contain around 120,000 clones, 88% of them seen just once; the ten biggest clones take up less than 3%. Material for sequencing was blood. Receptors originate from a woman aged 65 to 85 in good health. CDR3s include the opening cysteine and the closing phenylalanine or tryptophan. The D gene is left open where the match is weak. Only part of the rows carry a size: once, few, many, or a class if the clone is expanded.

>.|.|TRBJ2-7|TRBV4-3
TGCGCCAGCAGCCCGAGCTACAGGGTCTACGAGCAGTACTTC
CASSPSYRVYEQYF
>.|.|TRBJ2-3|TRBV14
TGTGCCAGCAGCCGGGGCCGCACAGATACGCAGTATTTT
CASSRGRTDTQYF
>.|.|TRBJ2-7|TRBV5-6
TGTGCCAGCAGCTTTCCCGGGCCGGCCTACGAGCAGTACTTC
CASSFPGPAYEQYF
>.|.|TRBJ1-2|TRBV12-3/TRBV12-4
TGTGCCAGCAGTTTGAAGCATTCCTATGGCTACACCTTC
CASSLKHSYGYTF
>.|TRBD1|TRBJ1-1|TRBV4-1
TGCGCCAGCAGTCGAGACAGGGGATTCACTGAAGCTTTCTTT
CASSRDRGFTEAFF
>.|.|TRBJ2-3|TRBV14
TGTGCCAGCAGCATATACTTCACAGATACGCAGTATTTT
CASSIYFTDTQYF
>.|.|TRBJ2-1|TRBV7-3
TGTGCCAGCAGCCAAACACTAGGTTCCTACAATGAGCAGTTCTTC
CASSQTLGSYNEQFF
>.|.|TRBJ2-1|TRBV11-2
TGTGCCAGCAGCGTAACCGATGAGCAGTTCTTC
CASSVTDEQFF
>.|.|TRBJ1-1|TRBV19
TGTGCCAGTAGTCCGGGGCGGTTGAACACTGAAGCTTTCTTT
CASSPGRLNTEAFF
>.|.|TRBJ2-1|TRBV18
TGTGCCAGCTCACCGGCGGTTTACAATGAGCAGTTCTTC
CASSPAVYNEQFF
>.|TRBD1|TRBJ1-1|TRBV6-6
TGTGCCAGCACCGACAGGGTATCGAACACTGAAGCTTTCTTT
CASTDRVSNTEAFF
>.|TRBD1|TRBJ2-7|TRBV5-1
TGCGCCAGCAGCTTGGGGACAGGGATCCACGAGCAGTACTTC
CASSLGTGIHEQYF
>.|.|TRBJ1-1|TRBV6-5
TGTGCCAGCAGTTACTCGGGTGGAGACACTGAAGCTTTCTTT
CASSYSGGDTEAFF
>.|.|TRBJ1-5|TRBV6-5
TGTGCCAGCAGTTACTCGCCAGGGAGTAATCAGCCCCAGCATTTT
CASSYSPGSNQPQHF
>once|.|TRBJ2-2|TRBV11-2
TGTGCCAGCAGCTTAGTTCTTCGTCGGACCGGGGAGCTGTTTTTT
CASSLVLRRTGELFF
>.|.|TRBJ1-2|TRBV6-4
TGTGCCAGCAGACAGGGATTAAACTATGGCTACACCTTC
CASRQGLNYGYTF
>.|.|TRBJ1-2|TRBV18
TGTGCCAGCTCACGTCTAAACTATGGCTACACCTTC
CASSRLNYGYTF
>.|.|TRBJ2-5|TRBV3-1/TRBV3-2
TGTGCCAGCAGCCAAGACAGGCTAGGGACCCAGTACTTC
CASSQDRLGTQYF
>.|.|TRBJ1-5|TRBV24-1
TGTGCCACCAGTGCTACAGGGACTCAGCCCCAGCATTTT
CATSATGTQPQHF
>.|.|TRBJ2-1|TRBV7-3
TGTGCCAGCAGCATCGGGAGGGACAGGGCCAATGAGCAGTTCTTC
CASSIGRDRANEQFF
>once|.|TRBJ2-5|TRBV4-2
TGTGCCAGCAGCCAAGGCCGAGGCGGGGAAGAGACCCAGTACTTC
CASSQGRGGEETQYF
>.|TRBD1|TRBJ1-1|TRBV29-1
TGCAGCGTGGGACAGGGAGATGGAGCTTTCTTT
CSVGQGDGAFF
>.|.|TRBJ2-7|TRBV5-1
TGCGCCAGCAGCTTTAGCCCTCCTCTTTCCTACGAGCAGTACTTC
CASSFSPPLSYEQYF
>.|TRBD2|TRBJ2-1|TRBV5-4
TGTGCCAGCAGCCGAACTAGCGGGGGAGACAATGAGCAGTTCTTC
CASSRTSGGDNEQFF
>.|.|TRBJ2-5|TRBV3-1/TRBV3-2
TGTGCCAGCAGCCAAGAGCCTGGACAGCCCTTATCTTGGTACCAAGAGACCCAGTACTTC
CASSQEPGQPLSWYQETQYF
>.|TRBD2|TRBJ2-1|TRBV10-3
TGTGCCACCAGGCGGGCGGGGGGGTACAATGAGCAGTTCTTC
CATRRAGGYNEQFF
>.|.|TRBJ1-5|TRBV27
TGTGCCAGCAGTTTAATGGCCGTGTCTCAGCCCCAGCATTTT
CASSLMAVSQPQHF
>.|.|TRBJ1-4|TRBV11-2
TGTGCCAGCAGCTTAGACTACGGGTATAATGAAAAACTGTTTTTT
CASSLDYGYNEKLFF
>.|.|TRBJ1-1|TRBV18
TGTGCCAGCTCACCACGAGGCAGAGGCGGTTTATTAACTGAAGCTTTCTTT
CASSPRGRGGLLTEAFF
>.|TRBD1|TRBJ1-2|TRBV3-1/TRBV3-2
TGTGCCAGCAGCCAAGCGGGACAGGTCCAGCATGGCTACACCTTC
CASSQAGQVQHGYTF
>.|TRBD1|TRBJ2-2|TRBV6-6
TGTGCCAGCAGCCGGACAGGGGGCGACAACACCGGGGAGCTGTTTTTT
CASSRTGGDNTGELFF
>.|TRBD2|TRBJ2-3|TRBV5-4
TGTGCCAGCACCCTCGGGGGGGGACTAAGCACAGATACGCAGTATTTT
CASTLGGGLSTDTQYF
>.|.|TRBJ2-2|TRBV7-2
TGTGCCAGCAGCCAAAGGTATACCGGGGAGCTGTTTTTT
CASSQRYTGELFF
>.|.|TRBJ1-2|TRBV19
TGTGCCAGTAGTAGGGAGTCCTATGGCTACACCTTC
CASSRESYGYTF
>.|.|TRBJ1-2|TRBV29-1
TGCAGCGTTGTTATTGCAGGTCCCGGATGGGCCTTC
CSVVIAGPGWAF
>.|.|TRBJ2-6|TRBV2
TGTGCCAGCAGGACTGGGGCCAACGTCCTGACTTTC
CASRTGANVLTF
>.|.|TRBJ1-3|TRBV14
TGTGCCAGCAGCCTCGGATACTCTGGAAACACCATATATTTT
CASSLGYSGNTIYF
>once|.|TRBJ1-1|TRBV15
TGTGCCACCAGCAGAGACAGCGAGGGAGCTTTCTTT
CATSRDSEGAFF
>.|.|TRBJ1-4|TRBV5-6
TGTGCCAGCAGCCCTGTTGGGGGCCAAACTAATGAAAAACTGTTTTTT
CASSPVGGQTNEKLFF
>.|.|TRBJ1-5|TRBV3-1/TRBV3-2
TGTGCCAGCAGCCAATCGAGGAATAGCAATCAGCCCCAGCATTTT
CASSQSRNSNQPQHF
>.|.|TRBJ1-6|TRBV11-3
TGTGCCACCAATGGGGGGGCCTATAATTCACCCCTCCACTTT
CATNGGAYNSPLHF
>few|.|TRBJ1-2|TRBV20-1
TGCAGTGCTAGACGGGGGGATGGCTACACCTTC
CSARRGDGYTF
>.|TRBD1|TRBJ2-7|TRBV5-1
TGCGCCAGCGCCGATTCACCGACAGGGGTCGAGCAGTACTTC
CASADSPTGVEQYF
>once|.|TRBJ1-1|TRBV5-4
TGTGCCAGCAGCTTGGACCGACCGAACACTGAAGCTTTCTTT
CASSLDRPNTEAFF
>.|.|TRBJ1-3|TRBV5-1
TGCGCCAGCAGCACCGGACAGTTCTCTGGAAACACCATATATTTT
CASSTGQFSGNTIYF
>once|TRBD1|TRBJ1-2|TRBV29-1
TGCAGCGTCTCTGGACAGGAAAATGGCTACACCTTC
CSVSGQENGYTF
>.|TRBD1|TRBJ2-1|TRBV5-6
TGTGCCAGCTCCTCGGGACAGGGGTCCTACAATGAGCAGTTCTTC
CASSSGQGSYNEQFF
>.|.|TRBJ2-1|TRBV19
TGTGCCAGTAGTATAGATCCCGGGTGGAATGAGCAGTTCTTC
CASSIDPGWNEQFF
>.|.|TRBJ2-7|TRBV11-2
TGTGCCAGCAGCTTAGCACGGCTCAGCGAGCAGTACTTC
CASSLARLSEQYF
>.|.|TRBJ2-2|TRBV19
TGTGCCAGTAGTAGCTCTGTGAAAACCGGGGAGCTGTTTTTT
CASSSSVKTGELFF
>.|.|TRBJ1-6|TRBV5-1
TGCGCCAGCAGCCAAGAGCGATGGGAATATAATTCACCCCTCCACTTT
CASSQERWEYNSPLHF
>.|.|TRBJ1-4|TRBV19
TGTGCCAGTAGTCCAGCCCCAACTGCGAATGAAAAACTGTTTTTT
CASSPAPTANEKLFF
>.|TRBD1|TRBJ1-1|TRBV7-9
TGTGCCAGCAGCCGGACAGGAGGCACTGAAGCTTTCTTT
CASSRTGGTEAFF
>.|.|TRBJ1-1|TRBV5-1
TGCGCCAGCAGCCCCGCCGGGACGAGGGACACTGAAGCTTTCTTT
CASSPAGTRDTEAFF
>.|TRBD1|TRBJ1-4|TRBV7-9
TGTGCCAGCAGCCTAGGACAGGGTGATGAAAAACTGTTTTTT
CASSLGQGDEKLFF
>.|.|TRBJ1-1|TRBV10-3
TGTGCCATCAGTGATAGACAGCAGACAGCTTTCTTT
CAISDRQQTAFF
>.|TRBD1|TRBJ1-6|TRBV27
TGTGCCAGCAGTGCCGGGACAGGGGCCTATAATTCACCCCTCCACTTT
CASSAGTGAYNSPLHF